This T cell receptor (beta chain) was identified in a study of spatial heterogeneity in lung cancer. General observations from the study: Within tumors, counts of expanded alpha and beta TCRs tracked tumor mutation counts.

MiXCR, applied by TCRdb to the 5' RACE reads, yields one record per CDR3 protein. The repertoire consists of around 10,000 distinct CDR3 sequences, with less than 6% occurring once and the leading ten covering 20% to 25%. CDR3 length: 15 amino acids. V was clipped by 2 bases and J by 5 bases; unmatched bases: 6. The germline V gene encodes CDR1 MNHEY and CDR2 SVGAGI. Sample time point: sample taken at primary tumor resection. Many counts were recorded for this clonotype. What it binds is unknown. Sequencing was performed on lung tumor tissue, taken at surgery. This TCR came from a female donor with early-stage non-small cell lung cancer. The chain uses TRBV6-5 and TRBJ2-4, with TRBD1 matching over 7 bases. The CDR3 DNA follows: TGTGCCAGCAGTTACCGTAGGACAGGCCAAAACATTCAGTACTTC. Its translation is CASSYRRTGQNIQYF.